This T cell receptor beta chain was profiled in a study of shared clonotypes between healthy human individuals (TCRdb year 2020). General notes on the study: The cohort comprised a couple of women and a few men aged 18 to 49 years. Each donor's leukapheresis produced roughly between roughly 0.85 and 9.5 billion PBMCs. Different laboratories and diverse techniques were used to prepare libraries and sequence TCR repertoires, to increase sequencing depth and limit assay-specific biases. The study deeply sequenced blood TCR repertoires of about 5 healthy adults to estimate repertoire size and the extent of clonotype sharing between individuals. For each donor, CD4 naive and CD4 memory were each run on three plates, CD8 naive on two plates, and CD8 memory on one plate. Findings and caveats that apply to the study as a whole: Sampling was limited to blood, and TCR repertoires in tissue likely differ from TCR repertoires in blood. Based on pairwise subsampling, the degree of clonotype sharing among donors was expected to be affected by sequencing depth. Rarefaction of sorted-subset datasets indicated incomplete sequencing despite the large sequencing depth. Compared with non-shared clonotypes, clonotypes shared by all four sorted-subset donors had higher generation probabilities. Estimated clonotype richness was generally larger for naive than for memory subsets. When several donors were compared, the shared fraction of clonotypes was around 4.6% for naive CD4, approximately 3.5% for naive CD8, 2.3% for memory CD4, and around 0.4% for memory CD8. Because the study included only a small number of donors, the genetic and exposure-history diversity represented was limited.

As concerns this clone: Its target antigen remains unknown. No base quality values were provided; no much bigger clone lies one nucleotide off.

The donors were healthy, HIV-negative adults who had no recently reported acute infections or vaccinations. Every donor was a Caucasian adult residing in Nashville, Tennessee, USA. CD4+ T cells were enriched by magnetic negative selection; naive cells were then positively selected on CD45RA, and the negative fraction formed the memory subset. Blood was obtained by leukapheresis, after which PBMCs were separated by Ficoll-Histopaque density gradient centrifugation and cryopreserved in liquid nitrogen vapor phase. Analytical flow cytometry was used to check the purity and quantity of each magnetically sorted T cell population. Each sorted fraction had its genomic DNA isolated and then quantified by UV absorbance on a Nanodrop 2000c. The CDR3 measures 15 amino acids from cysteine to phenylalanine. Just CDR3 DNA is preserved here, 45 bases in frame from base 1. Via the germline V gene, CDR1 is MDHEN and CDR2 SYDVKM. V was cut back by 2 bases and J by 1 base, leaving a gap of 11 bases between them.

Using the deep immunoSEQ assay, multiplex PCR amplified TCR CDR3 regions from genomic DNA. Genomic DNA extracted from each cell subset was distributed evenly over all wells of several immunoSEQ 96-well plates, and each plate served as one replicate. For sorted subsets, each replicate PCR was loaded with approximately 190 ng genomic DNA, equivalent to 30,000 or so T cell genomes. The purified libraries were quantified using a Qubit 3.0 fluorometer, sized with a Bioanalyzer 2100, and then quantified again using the KAPA Library Quantification kit. Every immunoSEQ 96-well plate was sequenced on a dedicated single-read 150-cycle Illumina NextSeq 550 flow cell. The study's processing was this. Because only junctional sequences without quality scores were contained in the immunoSEQ output, filtering matching that applied to full-length reads could not be performed. Sequences were annotated with PyIR, a Python wrapper for IgBLAST v1.9, and V/J genes and CDR3 were assigned using IMGT germline references. Reads were removed for weak V/J assignments (E-value above 1e-6), missing CDR3, stop codons, out-of-frame junctions, or ambiguous translated residues. V3J clonotypes were defined by identical inferred V gene, J gene, and CDR3 amino acid sequence. The percentage overlap between two repertoires was calculated by dividing the number of shared unique clonotypes by the size of the smaller repertoire. Richness of each repertoire was evaluated using RTK rarefaction, the Chao1 estimator, and Recon v2.1 estimates of unobserved clonotypes. For all TCRbeta clonotypes obtained by the gDNA method from several donors, generation probabilities were computed with OLGA. The immuneACCESS repertoire file appears here via TCRdb, limited to in-frame rearrangements. These files lack a portion of the clones; in checked studies, under half of the deficit traces to unresolved V genes, and the cause of the others is not known. V and J calls and clone size are those listed in that table; D and trimming were worked out from the DNA. Counted in this sample were more than 1,200,000 clones; about 98.5% of them appeared once. The top ten constitute roughly 0.36% of the sample.

The rearrangement joined TRBV28 to TRBJ1-1, with no reliable assignment of the D segment. Sequencing was carried out using naive CD4+ T cells sorted from blood. The cell subset or site label on this specimen signifies: CD45RA+ positively selected. This TCR derives from a man aged 30 to 39 in good health. The CDR3 region has the sequence CASSLNSRRNTEAFF. The nucleotide sequence reads as follows: TGTGCCAGCAGTTTAAACAGCCGGAGGAACACTGAAGCTTTCTTT.